These 3 T cell receptor beta chains were sequenced from one sample in a study of identical twins. TCRdb ran MiXCR on the 5' RACE reads and lists one entry per CDR3 protein. Here the sample spans fewer than 550,000 distinct CDR3 sequences, 14% being singletons. These data also formed part of another study, on yellow fever vaccine responses in identical twins.

The sequenced sample was CD4+ T cells sorted from blood. Receptors originate from a woman between 18 and 30 years old in good health.

This clonotype has a handful of counts. The V call is TRBV18, the J call TRBJ2-5; no clear D gene. Germline V gene sequence: CDR1 KGHSH, CDR2 LQKENI. V shed 1 base and J shed 5 bases, with 8 bases lying between them. CDR3 length: 13 residues. The CDR3 region has the DNA TGTGCCAGCTCACCACGTGGCGACGAGACCCAGTACTTC. Translated: CASSPRGDETQYF.

Many counts were recorded for this clonotype. In nucleotides, the CDR3 is TGTGCCAGCAGCCGTAATCGACTAGCAGCTAGCACAGATACGCAGTATTTT. This translates into CASSRNRLAASTDTQYF. This rearrangement joins TRBV7-9 to TRBJ2-3; 7 bases are a match to TRBD2. Losses at the gene ends were 5 bases for V and 0 bases for J; bases not matched to a gene: 11. From germline, CDR1 is SEHNR and CDR2 FQNEAQ (reference sequence). The CDR3 totals 17 residues.

This clonotype appeared many times. V gene TRBV6-2 or TRBV6-3 combines with J gene TRBJ2-1, with D maybe TRBD2 (6 bases). V lost 5 bases to trimming and J lost 8 bases, with 10 bases between them. The germline V gene encodes CDR1 MNHEY and CDR2 SVGEGT. The CDR3 contains 12 residues. Written as DNA, the CDR3 is TGTGCCAGCAGTCGGAGGGAGGATGAGCAGTTCTTC. Amino acid sequence: CASSRREDEQFF.